This TCR beta chain was observed in a study of radiotherapy plus CTLA-4 blockade in lung cancer. Looking at the study overall: Objective responses were observed in around a sixth of patients, and disease control was achieved by approximately 32%. Findings and limits, study-wide: Blood-borne expansion of tumor-derived TCR clones followed radiotherapy plus ipilimumab. Early blood T cell clone changes and increased post-radiation serum interferon-beta were reportedly the strongest response predictors.

The CDR3 runs 14 residues. Trimming left V 7 bases short and J 0 bases short, with 13 bases between. CDR1 and CDR2 from the germline V gene are MNHNS and SASEGT. Treatment of patients with chemo-refractory metastatic non-small-cell lung cancer consisted of focal radiation plus CTLA-4 blockade with ipilimumab. This clone has only one observation. The antigen remains unidentified. The data were produced by immunoSEQ multiplex PCR, yet TCRdb's version contains in-frame clones alone and is incomplete. Among about 100,000 clones, 80% to 90% were seen once, and the ten largest hold 0.65% to 1%. The sample was peripheral blood, taken from a patient treated with radiotherapy plus ipilimumab. The TCR sequence derives from a human donor with non-small cell lung cancer who had stable disease on radiotherapy plus ipilimumab. J is TRBJ2-7 and V is TRBV6-1; D unclear. As DNA, the CDR3 is TGTGCCAGCACCGCGACTCTAAGCTCCTACGAGCAGTACTTC. Amino acid sequence: CASTATLSSYEQYF.